This T cell receptor (beta chain) originates from a study of blood T cell repertoires in COVID-19. At the level of the study: Donors in the United States, Italy and Spain gave samples during acute or convalescent COVID-19. Nucleic acid was either cDNA or gDNA, and it came from T cells, B-cell-depleted T cells, or PBMCs.

V trimming: 1 base; J trimming: 3 bases; junction bases outside the gene matches: 6. CDR3 length: 16 residues. Germline CDR1 reads LGHNA; CDR2 reads YNFKEQ. Per the original data handling: Estimated nucleated cell counts came from reference gene primer amplification. This table comes from immunoSEQ multiplex PCR, and its TCRdb copy is limited to in-frame clones, with some not included. Clone size and V and J calls were adopted from that table, with D and trimming inferred from the DNA. The table lists about 100,000 clones, approximately 89% of them singletons. The genes are TRBV4-2 and TRBJ1-5, with 7 bases fitting TRBD1. The sequence was collected from a man in his fifties with active COVID-19. Sequencing was done on a sample of peripheral blood. The CDR3 is CASSQGIGTDNQPQHF. CDR3 DNA: TGTGCCAGCAGCCAAGGTATCGGGACAGACAATCAGCCCCAGCATTTT.